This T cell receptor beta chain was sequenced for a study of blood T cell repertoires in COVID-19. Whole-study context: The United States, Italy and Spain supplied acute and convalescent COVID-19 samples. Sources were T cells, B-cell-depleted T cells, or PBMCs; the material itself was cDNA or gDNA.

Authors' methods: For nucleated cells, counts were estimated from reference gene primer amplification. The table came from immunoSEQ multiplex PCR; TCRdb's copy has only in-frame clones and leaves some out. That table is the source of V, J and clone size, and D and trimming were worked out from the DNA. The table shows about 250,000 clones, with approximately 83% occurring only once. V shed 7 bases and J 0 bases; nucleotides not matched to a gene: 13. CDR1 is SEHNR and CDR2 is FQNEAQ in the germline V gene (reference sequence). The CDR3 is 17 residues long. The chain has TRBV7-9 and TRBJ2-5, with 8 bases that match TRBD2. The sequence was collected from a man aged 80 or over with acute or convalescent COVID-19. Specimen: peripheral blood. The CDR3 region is CASTLLRGGENQETQYF. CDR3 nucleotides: TGTGCCAGCACCCTTTTACGGGGGGGAGAAAACCAAGAGACCCAGTACTTC.